The text below deals with one T cell receptor (beta chain). Its antigen is currently unknown. Execution of the assay was at deep level. Some clones are missing from TCRdb's copy, which holds only in-frame ones; the method was immunoSEQ multiplex PCR. The table records over 300,000 clones, around 87% of them present only once. V shed 5 bases, J shed 4 bases, and the junction held 4 bases outside the gene matches. Germline CDR1 SGHNT, CDR2 YENEEA. The CDR3 loop spans 13 amino acids. These data come from a study of shared clonotypes between healthy human individuals. Study information: The study drew on two women and a few men aged 18 to 49 as donors. Study observations and caveats: Depth of sequencing was expected to influence donor clonotype sharing.

The TCR comes from a man aged 18 to 29 in good health. The J gene is TRBJ2-7, the V gene TRBV11-3; 8 bases agree with TRBD1. Sequencing was carried out using memory CD8+ T cells sorted from blood. As for subset: CD45RO+ cells pooled with CCR7-negative TemRA cells. The CDR3 DNA reads as TGTGCCAGCAGCAATCGACAGGGGTACGAGCAGTACTTC. Residues: CASSNRQGYEQYF.